This is a list of T cell receptor beta chains from one sample in a study of T cell responses to AZD1222 COVID-19 vaccine. Sequencing was performed with immunoSEQ multiplex PCR; in TCRdb, only in-frame clones are kept and a portion is missing. The profile shows about 130,000 clones, 89% of them singletons. Sequencing was performed on peripheral blood, taken on day 0 of AZD1222 vaccination. The receptors stem from an adult in good health. Each CDR3 is given without its conserved first and last residue. Fields, in order: V gene, clone size, CDR3 protein. Some rows mark clone size as missing; the rest say once, few, many or name a class of expanded clone.

TRBV7-2	-	ASNRQGLGSPLH
TRBV6-5	-	ASRQGTGGNTEAF
TRBV4-1	-	ASSLQRTGSYEQY
TRBV19	once	ASSEAGTSQPQH
TRBV6-5	-	ASSSIPRDEQF
TRBV19	-	ASSIDRVEQPQH
TRBV11-2	once	ASSPTVGGTYGYT
TRBV6-5	-	ASSTPRRLNTEAF
TRBV6-5	few	ASSWTGNSGANVLT
TRBV5-6	-	ASSTTANNEKLF
TRBV10-2	once	ASMWRAENEQF
TRBV6-5	-	ASTRGQGGQPQH
TRBV28	-	ASSLGPGYNSPLH
TRBV28	few	ASTPGGGQTGELF
TRBV18	-	ASSPGSTGIYEQY
TRBV7-3	-	ASSRTDPGTGYYEQY
TRBV2	-	ASRPQLAGGNEQF
TRBV27	-	ASRLADTYEQY
TRBV19	-	ASSIGGSGYT
TRBV28	few	ASSFGGAMNTEAF
TRBV30	-	AWSGFKGEAF
TRBV6-5	-	ASKNTYEQY
TRBV27	-	ASRAGGRNQPQH
TRBV28	-	ASISDRGRSEQY
TRBV29-1	-	SATVGTASTGELF
TRBV6-5	-	ASTQTSGSFNEQF
TRBV6-5	once	ASSAGGRGYT
TRBV7-2	-	ASRRDDNSPLH
TRBV30	-	AWSVVYGGRTDTQY
TRBV28	-	ASGPGALMNTEAF
TRBV6-5	-	ASSYSLKQETQY
TRBV28	-	ASSLSGQSQETQY
TRBV18	-	ASSPGVQGDTEAF
TRBV4-1	-	ASSQDSRTGTEAF
TRBV9	-	ASSPPSGRITGELF
TRBV20-1	-	SALGTETQY
TRBV27	-	ASSSDREQY
TRBV7-9	-	ASSLGSGGDGQPQH
TRBV5-4	once	ASSLPGGWEQY
TRBV5-6	-	ASSSTQGGKDTQY
TRBV7-6	-	ASSLRTSGGTNTGELF
TRBV28	few	ASSPRGAYGNLAKNIQY
TRBV30	-	AWSNGYEQY
TRBV12-3/TRBV12-4	few	ASSPQSTIY
TRBV20-1	-	SASPPPTGRGTQY
TRBV7-2	-	ASSLGAVTYEQY
TRBV28	-	ASSFGTALYEQY
TRBV7-9	-	ASSFRQALVDT
TRBV5-4	-	ASSLVGAPTEAF
TRBV30	-	AWSSRVGQY
TRBV6-5	-	ASRTGQIFNQPQH
TRBV7-2	-	ASSPGLDSQPQH
TRBV18	-	ASSPLEEMGTEAF